The entry below describes one T cell receptor beta chain. The data derive from a study of cytomegalovirus exposure and HLA in healthy donors. Vbeta (60) and Jbeta (13) primers were used in the PCR. The data were produced by immunoSEQ multiplex PCR, yet TCRdb's version contains in-frame clones alone and is incomplete. The sample lists approximately 150,000 clones; around 72% were seen once. This CDR3 is 15 amino acids long. The V gene's germline CDR1 is LNHNV and CDR2 YYDKDF (reference sequence). Between the trimmed V and J ends, which lost 4 bases and 2 bases, there was a span of 14 bases. Sequenced input: PBMCs. The sequence was obtained from a female donor in good health and CMV-seronegative. This chain links TRBV15 with TRBJ1-2; D is undetermined. The CDR3 bases are TGTGCCACCAGCAAAGTTGGAACAGAGAACTATGGCTACACCTTC. Encoded protein: CATSKVGTENYGYTF.